The clone carrying this T cell receptor beta chain has a count of ten or more. What it recognizes is unknown. This sample stems from a study of T cells in Graves' hyperthyroidism and ophthalmopathy. General study points: Most expanded thyroid clonotypes above 0.001 also appeared in blood.

Amplification of TCR beta CDR3 regions was performed using RNA transcripts as template. The HTBI set primed first-round TCR CDR3 RT-PCR. MiXCR, run by TCRdb on the multiplex PCR reads, gives a single entry per CDR3 protein. The sample has nearly 600,000 distinct CDR3 sequences; around 13% are singletons. This CDR3 is 14 amino acids long. J lost 7 bases, V lost 9 bases, and 6 bases had no gene match. For the diagnoses, clinical symptoms, serum thyroxine and TRAb, thyroid ultrasound and orbital computed tomography were used. The chain carries TRBV12-3 or TRBV12-4 and TRBJ1-6; 10 bases line up with TRBD1. Sequencing was carried out using blood. This clonotype was obtained from a woman aged 25-40 years with Graves' hyperthyroidism that later progressed to Graves' ophthalmopathy. DNA for the CDR3: TGTGCCAGTCATGGGACAGGGGTGAATTCACCCCTCCACTTT. Amino acid sequence: CASHGTGVNSPLHF.